The sequence of this T cell receptor beta chain was determined in a study of neurological immune-mediated disorders. Findings of the study overall: Expanded clones shared no CDR3 amino acid sequences across subjects, suggesting private repertoires in all groups.

TCRdb processed the 5' RACE reads anew with MiXCR; each CDR3 protein has one entry. Here the sample spans about 60,000 distinct CDR3 sequences, less than 10% being singletons. The CDR3 runs 18 residues. V was shortened by 6 bases and J by 4 bases, with 25 bases between the two germline ends. From germline, CDR1 is KGHSY and CDR2 FQNENV. Time point specified: longitudinal time-point 2. This clonotype has ten or more counts. The antigen remains unidentified. The receptor was isolated from a man under 40 in good health. Sequenced: PBMCs. The chain couples TRBV16 to TRBJ2-1, with a tentative D call TRBD2 (5 bases). The CDR3 nucleotides are TGTGCCAGCAGTCAGACCCTAGCTCCCCGGACTGGGTACAATGAGCAGTTCTTC. This sequence encodes CASSQTLAPRTGYNEQFF.